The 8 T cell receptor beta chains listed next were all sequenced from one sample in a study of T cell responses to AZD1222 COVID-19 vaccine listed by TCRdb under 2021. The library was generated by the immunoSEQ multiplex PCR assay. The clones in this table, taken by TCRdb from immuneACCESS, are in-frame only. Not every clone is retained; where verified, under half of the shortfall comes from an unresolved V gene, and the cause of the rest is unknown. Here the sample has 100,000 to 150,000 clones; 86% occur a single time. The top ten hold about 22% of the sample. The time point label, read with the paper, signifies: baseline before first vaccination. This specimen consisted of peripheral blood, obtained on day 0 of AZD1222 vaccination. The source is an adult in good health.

This chain's CDR3 is CASSSPGQGAGWNYGYTF. DNA of the CDR3: TGTGCCAGCAGCTCACCGGGACAGGGGGCAGGTTGGAACTATGGCTACACCTTC. The genes are TRBV5-5 and TRBJ1-2, with 12 positions matching TRBD1. Losses at the gene ends were 3 bases for V and 2 bases for J; bases not matched to a gene: 11. CDR3 length: 18 residues. Germline V lookup: CDR1 SGHKS, CDR2 YYEKEE (reference sequence).

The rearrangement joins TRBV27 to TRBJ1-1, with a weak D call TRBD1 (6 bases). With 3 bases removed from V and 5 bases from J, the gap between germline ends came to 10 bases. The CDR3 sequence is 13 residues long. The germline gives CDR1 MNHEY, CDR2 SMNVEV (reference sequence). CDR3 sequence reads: CASSLGGETEAFF. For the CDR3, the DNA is TGTGCCAGCAGTTTGGGGGGCGAAACTGAAGCTTTCTTT.

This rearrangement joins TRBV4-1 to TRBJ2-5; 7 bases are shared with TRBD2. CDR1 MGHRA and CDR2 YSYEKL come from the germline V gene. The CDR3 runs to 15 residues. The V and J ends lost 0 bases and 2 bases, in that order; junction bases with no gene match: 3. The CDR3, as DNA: TGCGCCAGCAGCCAAGATTCCGGGGGGCAAGAGACCCAGTACTTC. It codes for CASSQDSGGQETQYF.

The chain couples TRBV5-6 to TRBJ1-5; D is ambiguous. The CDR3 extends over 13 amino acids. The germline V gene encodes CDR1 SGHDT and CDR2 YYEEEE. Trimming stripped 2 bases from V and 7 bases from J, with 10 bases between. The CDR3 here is CASSFLGGQPQHF. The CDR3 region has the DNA TGTGCCAGCAGCTTCTTGGGCGGGCAGCCCCAGCATTTT. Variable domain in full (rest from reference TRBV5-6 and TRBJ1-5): DAGVTQSPTHLIKTRGQQVTLRCSPKSGHDTVSWYQQALGQGPQFIFQYYEEEERQRGNFPDRFSGHQFPNYSSELNVNALLLGDSALYLCASSFLGGQPQHFGDGTRLSIL.

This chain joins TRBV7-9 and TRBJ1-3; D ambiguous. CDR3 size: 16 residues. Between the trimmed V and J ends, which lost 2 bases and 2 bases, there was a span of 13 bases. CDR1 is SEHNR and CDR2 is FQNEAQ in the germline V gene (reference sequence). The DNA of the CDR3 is TGTGCCAGCAGCTTAAATAAAGGACTCGCTGGAAACACCATATATTTT. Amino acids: CASSLNKGLAGNTIYF.

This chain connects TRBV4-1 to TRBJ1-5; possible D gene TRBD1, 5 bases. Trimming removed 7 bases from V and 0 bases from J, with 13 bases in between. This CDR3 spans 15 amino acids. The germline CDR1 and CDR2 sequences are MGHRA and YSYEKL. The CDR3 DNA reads TGCGCCAGCAAACGGGACGTTTATAGCAATCAGCCCCAGCATTTT. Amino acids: CASKRDVYSNQPQHF.

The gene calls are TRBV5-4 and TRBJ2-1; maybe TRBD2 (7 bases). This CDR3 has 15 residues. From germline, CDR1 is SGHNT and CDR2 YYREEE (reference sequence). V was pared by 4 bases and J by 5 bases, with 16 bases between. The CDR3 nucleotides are TGTGCCAGCAGCCCTCGTAGGGGGGGCAACAATGAGCAGTTCTTC. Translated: CASSPRRGGNNEQFF. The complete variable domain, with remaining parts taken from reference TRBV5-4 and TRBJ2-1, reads ETGVTQSPTHLIKTRGQQVTLRCSSQSGHNTVSWYQQALGQGPQFIFQYYREEENGRGNFPPRFSGLQFPNYSSELNVNALELDDSALYLCASSPRRGGNNEQFFGPGTRLTVL.

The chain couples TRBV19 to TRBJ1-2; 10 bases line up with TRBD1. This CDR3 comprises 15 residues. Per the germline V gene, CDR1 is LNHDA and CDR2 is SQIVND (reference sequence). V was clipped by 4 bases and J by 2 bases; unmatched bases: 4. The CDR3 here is CASSRGTGANYGYTF. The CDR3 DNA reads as TGTGCCAGTAGTAGAGGGACAGGGGCGAACTATGGCTACACCTTC. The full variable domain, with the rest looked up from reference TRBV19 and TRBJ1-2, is DGGITQSPKYLFRKEGQNVTLSCEQNLNHDAMYWYRQDPGQGLRLIYYSQIVNDFQKGDIAEGYSVSREKKESFPLTVTSAQKNPTAFYLCASSRGTGANYGYTFGSGTRLTVV.